This T cell receptor beta chain was recorded in a study of blood T cell repertoires in COVID-19. Germline V gives CDR1 ENHRY, CDR2 SYGVKD. V lost 0 bases and J lost 5, with 11 bases in between. CDR3 size: 14 residues. Categorization into cohorts depended on clinical history that participants reported. Profiling relied on immunoSEQ multiplex PCR, and the TCRdb table lists in-frame clones only, not all of them. This sample has around 290,000 clones, with approximately 90% found just once. This TCR derives from a woman aged 25 to 39 who had recovered from COVID-19. The source material was PBMCs or T cells enriched from blood (not recorded which). The V and J genes are TRBV10-3 and TRBJ2-7; maybe TRBD1 (6 bases). This CDR3 reads CAISESTGIDEQYF. The DNA for the CDR3 is TGTGCCATCAGTGAGTCGACAGGTATCGACGAGCAGTACTTC.